This passage covers 22 T cell receptor beta chains from one sample sequenced in a study of blood T cell repertoires in COVID-19. Profiling relied on immunoSEQ multiplex PCR, and the TCRdb table lists in-frame clones only, not all of them. The sample yields about 250,000 clones, 85% seen once. Specimen: PBMCs or T cells enriched from blood (not recorded which). These receptors all stem from a woman aged 50 to 60 who had been exposed to COVID-19.

This chain connects TRBV30 to TRBJ1-6; D is possibly TRBD1 (5 bases). The V gene's germline CDR1 is GTSNPN and CDR2 SVGIG (reference sequence). This CDR3 spans 15 amino acids. Trimming shortened V by 0 bases and J by 6 bases, and 12 bases separated the two germline ends. The CDR3 reads CAWSVLGEGNSPLHF. The CDR3, as DNA: TGTGCCTGGAGTGTGTTAGGGGAGGGTAATTCACCCCTCCACTTT.

V is TRBV25-1 and J is TRBJ1-1, with D maybe TRBD1 (5 bases). V dropped 3 bases and J dropped 6 bases, with 14 bases sitting between them. Germline CDR1 MGHDK, CDR2 SYGVNS. The CDR3 has 14 residues. CDR3 loop: CASSDDSQLPEAFF. CDR3 coding DNA: TGTGCCAGCAGTGATGACAGCCAACTTCCTGAAGCTTTCTTT.

The chain uses TRBV6-1 and TRBJ1-5; tentatively, D is TRBD1 (5 bases). The CDR3 is 14 residues long. Germline V gives CDR1 MNHNS, CDR2 SASEGT. With 2 bases removed from V and 7 bases from J, the gap between germline ends came to 12 bases. This CDR3 is CASSEYGGGQPQHF. The CDR3 nucleotides are TGTGCCAGCAGTGAATATGGGGGGGGACAGCCCCAGCATTTT.

In this sample, this clone turned up many times. The chain joins TRBV6-5 to TRBJ1-6; D gene unclear. Germline lookup yields CDR1 MNHEY and CDR2 SVGAGI. The ends were cut back, 6 bases at V and 7 bases at J, with 10 bases in the middle. CDR3 length equals 13 residues. The CDR3 DNA follows: TGTGCCAGCAGCGGTCCCAACAATTCACCCCTCCACTTT. It encodes CASSGPNNSPLHF.

This clone was counted once. The chain joins TRBV19 to TRBJ1-5, with TRBD1 as a possible D gene (5 bases). Germline assignment: CDR1 LNHDA and CDR2 SQIVND (reference sequence). Trimming removed 3 bases from V and 4 bases from J, with 10 bases in between. The length of the CDR3 is 14 residues. The chain's CDR3 is CASSIRGRNQPQHF. The DNA for the CDR3 is TGTGCCAGTAGTATCCGGGGGAGGAATCAGCCCCAGCATTTT.

The rearrangement joins TRBV5-4 to TRBJ2-5, with a weak D call TRBD2 (6 bases). CDR1 is SGHNT and CDR2 is YYREEE in the germline V gene (reference sequence). V was pared by 4 bases and J by 0 bases, with 10 bases between. The CDR3 runs to 14 residues. This chain's CDR3 is CASSARDYQETQYF. CDR3 nucleotides: TGTGCCAGCAGCGCCCGGGACTACCAAGAGACCCAGTACTTC.

The CDR3 spells CASSLGQGANTEAFF. The CDR3 DNA sequence: TGTGCCAGCAGTCTAGGACAGGGGGCGAACACTGAAGCTTTCTTT. The chain employs TRBV28 and TRBJ1-1, with TRBD1 matching over 11 bases. This CDR3 has 15 amino acids. Germline CDR1 MDHEN, CDR2 SYDVKM. J was trimmed by 1 base and V by 5 bases; bases with no gene match: 3.

V is TRBV4-3 and J is TRBJ2-2; D is uncertain. Trimming took 5 bases from V and 8 from J, leaving 12 bases between them. CDR1 is LGHNA and CDR2 is YSLEER in the germline V gene. This CDR3 has 13 amino acids. This CDR3 reads CASSFRVAGELFF. CDR3 bases: TGCGCCAGCAGCTTTCGGGTGGCAGGGGAGCTGTTTTTT.

This chain joins TRBV6-5 and TRBJ1-2, with no clear D. The CDR3 runs 14 residues. Germline V gives CDR1 MNHEY, CDR2 SVGAGI. The V gene lost 5 bases and the J gene lost 4 bases, with 14 bases spanning the gap. The CDR3 DNA is TGTGCCAGCAGTCGAACCGGACTGCTCTATGGCTACACCTTC. This encodes CASSRTGLLYGYTF.

The chain uses TRBV6-5 and TRBJ1-1; no clear D gene. Germline-derived CDR1 and CDR2 are MNHEY and SVGAGI. The V end lost 0 bases, the J end lost 3 bases, and 11 bases lay between the germline ends. The CDR3 loop spans 15 amino acids. In DNA form, the CDR3 reads TGTGCCAGCAGTTACTCGAGGGATGTGGACACTGAAGCTTTCTTT. Its protein is CASSYSRDVDTEAFF.

For this clone: The identical CDR3 is also encoded by other nucleotide sequences in the sample. The chain couples TRBV5-4 to TRBJ1-1; D perhaps matches TRBD1 (5 bases). Germline CDR1 and CDR2: SGHNT and YYREEE (reference sequence). The CDR3 spans 14 residues. The V gene lost 0 bases and the J gene lost 3 bases, with 9 bases spanning the gap. This chain's CDR3 is CASSLDPRDTEAFF. DNA of the CDR3: TGTGCCAGCAGCTTGGACCCCAGGGACACTGAAGCTTTCTTT.

The chain employs TRBV9 and TRBJ1-2; 9 bases line up with TRBD1. This CDR3 region has 16 residues. The V segment lost 0 bases and the J segment 2 bases; nucleotides outside the gene matches: 5. The germline V gene encodes CDR1 SGDLS and CDR2 YYNGEE. The CDR3 coding sequence is TGTGCCAGCAGCGTAGATCCCGGGACAGGGAACTATGGCTACACCTTC. It codes for CASSVDPGTGNYGYTF. The whole variable domain, remainder taken from reference TRBV9 and TRBJ1-2, is DSGVTQTPKHLITATGQRVTLRCSPRSGDLSVYWYQQSLDQGLQFLIQYYNGEERAKGNILERFSAQQFPDLHSELNLSSLELGDSALYFCASSVDPGTGNYGYTFGSGTRLTVV.

J is TRBJ2-1 and V is TRBV5-1; D may be TRBD2 (7 bases). CDR3 length equals 15 residues. Germline loops: CDR1 SGHRS, CDR2 YFSETQ. V gave up 3 bases and J gave up 9 bases, with 19 bases separating them. In DNA, the CDR3 is TGCGCCAGCAGCTCAGAGGGGGGGGAATTATCTGAGCAGTTCTTC. Translation gives CASSSEGGELSEQFF.

This clone has just one count. V and J are TRBV7-2 and TRBJ1-2, with D uncertain. The CDR3 has 16 residues. Trimming pared 1 base from V and 3 bases from J, leaving 15 bases between. CDR1 and CDR2 from the germline V gene are SGHTA and FQGNSA. The CDR3: CASSLDLAVSYYGYTF. CDR3 DNA sequence: TGTGCCAGCAGCTTAGATCTCGCAGTCTCTTACTATGGCTACACCTTC. The complete variable domain, with remaining parts taken from reference TRBV7-2 and TRBJ1-2, reads GAGVSQSPSNKVTEKGKDVELRCDPISGHTALYWYRQSLGQGLEFLIYFQGNSAPDKSGLPSDRFSAERTGGSVSTLTIQRTQQEDSAVYLCASSLDLAVSYYGYTFGSGTRLTVV.

This clone was counted a few times. The genes are TRBV7-9 and TRBJ2-7; the match to TRBD2 covers 10 bases. J lost 7 bases, V lost 5 bases, and 14 bases had no gene match. The CDR3 has 16 residues. CDR1 and CDR2 (germline): SEHNR, FQNEAQ (reference sequence). The CDR3, as DNA: TGTGCCAGCAGCCATTCAGCTAGCGGGGGCAGTCGGGAGCAGTACTTC. It yields the protein CASSHSASGGSREQYF.

The chain employs TRBV4-3 and TRBJ1-6; D remains unclear. V lost 2 bases, J lost 5 bases, and 13 bases lay in between. The CDR3 has 16 amino acids. Germline V gene sequence: CDR1 LGHNA, CDR2 YSLEER. CDR3 amino acids: CASSQTVGPNNSPLHF. Here the CDR3 DNA reads TGCGCCAGCAGCCAAACGGTGGGCCCGAATAATTCACCCCTCCACTTT.

This clone was picked up one time. CDR3 coding DNA: TGTGCCATCGCCCCGGGGGCAGGGGGCACTGAAGCTTTCTTT. Amino acids: CAIAPGAGGTEAFF. The chain recombines TRBV10-3 with TRBJ1-1; 7 nucleotides align to TRBD1. Germline loops: CDR1 ENHRY, CDR2 SYGVKD. V shed 8 bases and J 4 bases; nucleotides not matched to a gene: 10. CDR3 length equals 14 residues.

The rearrangement joins TRBV19 to TRBJ1-3; D is uncertain. Trimming left V 2 bases short and J 10 bases short, with 12 bases between. The CDR3 runs 13 residues. Germline CDR1 reads LNHDA; CDR2 reads SQIVND (reference sequence). The DNA of the CDR3 is TGTGCCAGTAGTATACGGTTGCTAGAGACCATATATTTT. Translating it yields CASSIRLLETIYF. Based on the CDR3 plus reference TRBV19 and TRBJ1-3, the full variable domain is DGGITQSPKYLFRKEGQNVTLSCEQNLNHDAMYWYRQDPGQGLRLIYYSQIVNDFQKGDIAEGYSVSREKKESFPLTVTSAQKNPTAFYLCASSIRLLETIYFGEGSWLTVV.

The gene calls are TRBV4-3 and TRBJ2-1, with D unresolved. Trimming removed 0 bases from V and 0 bases from J, with 6 bases in between. The CDR3 spans 15 residues. Germline V CDR1 and CDR2: LGHNA, YSLEER. The CDR3 nucleotides are TGCGCCAGCAGCCAAGAACTGAGCTCCTACAATGAGCAGTTCTTC. This encodes CASSQELSSYNEQFF.

V gene TRBV29-1 combines with J gene TRBJ2-7; D is unclear. The CDR3 is 12 amino acids. The ends were cut back, 4 bases at V and 1 base at J, with 8 bases in the middle. In germline, CDR1 is SQVTM, CDR2 ANQGSEA. This CDR3 reads CSVGENSYEQYF. The CDR3 DNA reads as TGCAGCGTTGGTGAGAATTCCTACGAGCAGTACTTC.

The J gene is TRBJ1-1, the V gene TRBV12-5, with D hard to call. Germline CDR1 is LGHNT and CDR2 is FRNRAP. The CDR3 spans 14 residues. V lost 0 bases, J lost 10 bases, and 15 bases lay in between. The CDR3 protein is CASGLVLPRLGAFF. For the CDR3, the DNA is TGTGCTAGTGGTTTGGTACTACCCCGCCTGGGAGCTTTCTTT.

The rearrangement joins TRBV6-2 or TRBV6-3 to TRBJ2-1, with 12 bases that match TRBD2. In germline, CDR1 is MNHEY, CDR2 SVGEGT. After removal of 0 bases from V and 6 bases from J, the junction contained 6 bases not matched to a gene. The CDR3 totals 17 residues. The CDR3 coding sequence is TGTGCCAGCAGTTACTCATCACTAGCGGGGGGCGGCAATGAGCAGTTCTTC. Protein product: CASSYSSLAGGGNEQFF.